This T cell receptor beta chain derives from a study of identical twins. Study-level findings and limits: The study drew conclusions from cross-sectional statistical analysis, not from following the same donors.

Remarks on this clonotype: No antigen is known for it.

The CDR3 extends over 21 amino acids. Trimming cost V 0 bases and J 6 bases, with 34 bases left between them. The germline V gene encodes CDR1 SGHRS and CDR2 YFSETQ. TCRdb re-analysed the 5' RACE reads in MiXCR, keeping a single row per CDR3 protein. The table includes 200,000 to 300,000 distinct CDR3 sequences, about 13% detected once. The same sample was also used in a study of yellow fever vaccine responses in identical twins.

This clonotype was sampled from a woman between 18 and 29 years old in good health. The sequencing sample was made of memory (CD45RO+) T cells sorted from blood. The rearrangement joins TRBV5-1 to TRBJ2-7, with D perhaps assigned TRBD1 or TRBD2 (5 bases each). Here the CDR3 reads CASSLGWTVDSTGSPRGEQYF. CDR3 sequence (DNA): TGCGCCAGCAGCTTGGGCTGGACGGTGGACTCAACCGGGTCCCCGAGGGGCGAGCAGTACTTC.